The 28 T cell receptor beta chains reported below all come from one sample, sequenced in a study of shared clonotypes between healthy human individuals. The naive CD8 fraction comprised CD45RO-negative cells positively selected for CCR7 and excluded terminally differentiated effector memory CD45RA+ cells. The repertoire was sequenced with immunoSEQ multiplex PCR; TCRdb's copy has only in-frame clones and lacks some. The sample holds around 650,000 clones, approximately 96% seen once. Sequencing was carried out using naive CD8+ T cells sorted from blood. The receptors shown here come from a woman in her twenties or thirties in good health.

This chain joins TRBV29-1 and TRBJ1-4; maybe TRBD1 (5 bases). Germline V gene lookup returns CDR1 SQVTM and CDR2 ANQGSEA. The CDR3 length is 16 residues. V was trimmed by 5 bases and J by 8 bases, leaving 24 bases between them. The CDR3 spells CSVRPSLGPRDEKLFF. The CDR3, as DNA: TGCAGCGTTCGCCCCTCGCTGGGCCCAAGGGACGAAAAACTGTTTTTT.

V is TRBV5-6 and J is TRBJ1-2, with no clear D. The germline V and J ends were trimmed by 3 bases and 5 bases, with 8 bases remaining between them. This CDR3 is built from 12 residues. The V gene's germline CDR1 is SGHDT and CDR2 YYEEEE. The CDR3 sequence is CASSYYSYGYTF. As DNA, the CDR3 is TGTGCCAGCAGCTACTATTCATATGGCTACACCTTC.

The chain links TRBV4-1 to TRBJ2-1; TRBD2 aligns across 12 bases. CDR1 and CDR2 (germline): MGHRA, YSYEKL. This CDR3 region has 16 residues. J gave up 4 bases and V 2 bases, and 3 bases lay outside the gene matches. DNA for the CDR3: TGCGCCAGCAGCCAACGCCTAGCGGGAGGGTACAATGAGCAGTTCTTC. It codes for CASSQRLAGGYNEQFF.

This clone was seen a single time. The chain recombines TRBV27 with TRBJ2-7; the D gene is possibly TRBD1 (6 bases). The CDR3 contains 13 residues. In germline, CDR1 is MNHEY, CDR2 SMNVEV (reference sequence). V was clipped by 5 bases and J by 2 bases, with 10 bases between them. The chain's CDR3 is CASSDRTTYEQYF. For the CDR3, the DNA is TGTGCCAGCAGTGACAGGACAACCTACGAGCAGTACTTC.

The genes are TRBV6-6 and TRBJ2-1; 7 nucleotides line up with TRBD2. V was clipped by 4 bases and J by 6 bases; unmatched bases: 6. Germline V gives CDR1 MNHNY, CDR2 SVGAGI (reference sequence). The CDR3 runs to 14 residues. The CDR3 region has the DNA TGTGCCAGCAGTTCAGCGGGGAGAACCAATGAGCAGTTCTTC. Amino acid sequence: CASSSAGRTNEQFF.

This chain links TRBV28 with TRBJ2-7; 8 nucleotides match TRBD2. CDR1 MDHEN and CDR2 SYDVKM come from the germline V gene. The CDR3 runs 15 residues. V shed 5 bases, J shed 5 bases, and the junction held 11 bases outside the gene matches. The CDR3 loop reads CASSAPFGREDEQYF. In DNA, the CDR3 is TGTGCCAGCAGTGCCCCCTTCGGGAGGGAAGACGAGCAGTACTTC.

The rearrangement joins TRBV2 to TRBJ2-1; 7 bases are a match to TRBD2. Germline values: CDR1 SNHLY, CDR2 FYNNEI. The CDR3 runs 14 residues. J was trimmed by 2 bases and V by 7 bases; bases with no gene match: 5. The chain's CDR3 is CASMTSTTYNEQFF. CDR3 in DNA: TGTGCCAGCATGACTAGCACGACCTACAATGAGCAGTTCTTC.

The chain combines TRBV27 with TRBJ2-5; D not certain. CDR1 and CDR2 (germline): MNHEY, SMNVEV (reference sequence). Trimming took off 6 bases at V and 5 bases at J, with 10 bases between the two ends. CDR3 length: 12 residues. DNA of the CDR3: TGTGCCAGCAGGGACCTCGGGGAGACCCAGTACTTC. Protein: CASRDLGETQYF.

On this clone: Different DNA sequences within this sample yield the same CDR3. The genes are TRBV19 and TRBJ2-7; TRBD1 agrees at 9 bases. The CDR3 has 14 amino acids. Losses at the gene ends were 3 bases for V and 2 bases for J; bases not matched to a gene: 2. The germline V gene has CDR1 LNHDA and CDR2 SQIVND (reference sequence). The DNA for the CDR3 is TGTGCCAGTAGTATGGGACAGGGAGCCTACGAGCAGTACTTC. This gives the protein CASSMGQGAYEQYF.

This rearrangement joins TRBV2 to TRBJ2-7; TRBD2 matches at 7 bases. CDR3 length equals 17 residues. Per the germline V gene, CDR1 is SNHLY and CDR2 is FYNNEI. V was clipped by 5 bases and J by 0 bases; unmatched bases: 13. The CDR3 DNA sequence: TGTGCCAGCAGTCCCACGTCGAGCGGGACTCACTCCTACGAGCAGTACTTC. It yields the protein CASSPTSSGTHSYEQYF.

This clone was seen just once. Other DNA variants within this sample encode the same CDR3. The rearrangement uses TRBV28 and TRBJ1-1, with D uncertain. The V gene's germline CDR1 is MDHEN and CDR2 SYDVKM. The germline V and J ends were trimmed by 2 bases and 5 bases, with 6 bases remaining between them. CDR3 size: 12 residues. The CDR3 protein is CASSLEGTEAFF. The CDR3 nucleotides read TGTGCCAGCAGTTTAGAAGGGACTGAAGCTTTCTTT.

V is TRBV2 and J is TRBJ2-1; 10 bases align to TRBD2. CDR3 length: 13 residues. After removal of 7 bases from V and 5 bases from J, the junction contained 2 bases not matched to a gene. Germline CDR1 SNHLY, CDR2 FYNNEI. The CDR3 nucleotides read TGTGCCAGCAAACTAGCGGGAAACAATGAGCAGTTCTTC. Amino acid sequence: CASKLAGNNEQFF.

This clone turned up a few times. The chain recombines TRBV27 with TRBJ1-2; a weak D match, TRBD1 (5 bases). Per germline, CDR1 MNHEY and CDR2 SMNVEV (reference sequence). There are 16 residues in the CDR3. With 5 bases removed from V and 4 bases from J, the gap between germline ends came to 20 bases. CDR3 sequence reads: CASSPSAGTFSYGYTF. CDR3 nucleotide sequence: TGTGCCAGCAGTCCGTCGGCAGGGACCTTCAGCTATGGCTACACCTTC.

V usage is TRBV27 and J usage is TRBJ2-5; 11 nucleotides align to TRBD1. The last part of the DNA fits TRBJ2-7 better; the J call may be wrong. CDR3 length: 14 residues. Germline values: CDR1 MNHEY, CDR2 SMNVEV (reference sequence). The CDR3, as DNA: TGTGCCAGCAGTTGGGGGACAGGGGGCTACGAGCAGTACTTC. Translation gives CASSWGTGGYEQYF.

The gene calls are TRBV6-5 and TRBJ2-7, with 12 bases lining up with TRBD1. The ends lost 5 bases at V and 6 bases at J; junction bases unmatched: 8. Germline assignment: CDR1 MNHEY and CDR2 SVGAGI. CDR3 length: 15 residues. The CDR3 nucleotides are TGTGCCAGCAGTCAGGGGACAGGGGGCTTGAGCGAGCAGTACTTC. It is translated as CASSQGTGGLSEQYF.

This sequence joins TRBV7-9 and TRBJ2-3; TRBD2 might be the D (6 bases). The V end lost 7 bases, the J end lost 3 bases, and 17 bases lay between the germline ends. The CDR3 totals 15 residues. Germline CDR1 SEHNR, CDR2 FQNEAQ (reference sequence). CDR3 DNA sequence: TGTGCCAGCACTCCCGGCCGGGGGATTACAGATACGCAGTATTTT. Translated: CASTPGRGITDTQYF.

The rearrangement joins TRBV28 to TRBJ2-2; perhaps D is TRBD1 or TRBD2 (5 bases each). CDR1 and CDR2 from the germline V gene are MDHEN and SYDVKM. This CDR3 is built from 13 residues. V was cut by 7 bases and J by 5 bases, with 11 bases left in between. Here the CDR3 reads CASTPGRTGELFF. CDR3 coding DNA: TGTGCCAGCACGCCAGGGAGAACCGGGGAGCTGTTTTTT.

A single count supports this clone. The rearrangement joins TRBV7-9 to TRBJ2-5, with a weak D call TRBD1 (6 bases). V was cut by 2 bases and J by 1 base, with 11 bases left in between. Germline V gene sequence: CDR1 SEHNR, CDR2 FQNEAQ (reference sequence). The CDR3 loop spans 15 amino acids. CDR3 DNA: TGTGCCAGCAGCTTATATGGGGGCACCCAAGAGACCCAGTACTTC. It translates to CASSLYGGTQETQYF.

CDR3 region: CATSRAVNSGSLNEQYF. For the CDR3, the DNA is TGTGCCACCAGCAGAGCGGTTAATAGCGGGAGTTTAAACGAGCAGTACTTC. V gene TRBV15 combines with J gene TRBJ2-7; 9 positions match TRBD2. The length of the CDR3 is 17 residues. V was pared by 1 base and J by 5 bases, with 12 bases of the junction left unmatched. CDR1 LNHNV and CDR2 YYDKDF come from the germline V gene (reference sequence).

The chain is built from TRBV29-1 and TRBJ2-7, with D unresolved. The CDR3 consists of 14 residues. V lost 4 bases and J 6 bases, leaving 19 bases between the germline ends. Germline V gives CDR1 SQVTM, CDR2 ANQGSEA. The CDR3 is CSVVPRARPGEQYF. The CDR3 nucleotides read TGCAGCGTTGTCCCCCGGGCTAGGCCCGGCGAGCAGTACTTC.

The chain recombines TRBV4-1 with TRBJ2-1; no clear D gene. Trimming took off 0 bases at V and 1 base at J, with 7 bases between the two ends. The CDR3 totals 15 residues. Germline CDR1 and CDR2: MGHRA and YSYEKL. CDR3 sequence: CASSQDDMSYNEQFF. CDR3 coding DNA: TGCGCCAGCAGCCAAGATGATATGTCCTACAATGAGCAGTTCTTC.

The CDR3 nucleotides read TGTGCCAGCAGTTTAGGGACAGGCTACACTGAAGCTTTCTTT. Residues: CASSLGTGYTEAFF. This chain joins TRBV27 and TRBJ1-1; 8 bases line up with TRBD1. Trimming cost V 2 bases and J 3 bases; bases outside gene matches: 2. The CDR3 spans 14 residues. Germline V gene lookup returns CDR1 MNHEY and CDR2 SMNVEV (reference sequence).

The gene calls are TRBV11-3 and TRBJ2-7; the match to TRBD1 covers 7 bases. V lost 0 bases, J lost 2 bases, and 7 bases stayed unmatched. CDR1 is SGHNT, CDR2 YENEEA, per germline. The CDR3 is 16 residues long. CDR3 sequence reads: CASSLDVKGGPYEQYF. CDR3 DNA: TGTGCCAGCAGCTTAGACGTAAAAGGGGGCCCCTACGAGCAGTACTTC.

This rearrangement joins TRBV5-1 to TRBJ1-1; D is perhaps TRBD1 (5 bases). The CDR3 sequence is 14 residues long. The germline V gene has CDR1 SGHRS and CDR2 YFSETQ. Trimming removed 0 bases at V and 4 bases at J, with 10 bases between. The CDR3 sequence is CASSLGQGFTEAFF. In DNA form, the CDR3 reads TGCGCCAGCAGCTTGGGTCAGGGATTCACTGAAGCTTTCTTT.

In nucleotides, the CDR3 is TGTGCCAGCAGCACCCGTTCCTCTGGAAACACCATATATTTT. Encoded protein: CASSTRSSGNTIYF. V usage is TRBV5-5 and J usage is TRBJ1-3; D call uncertain. Germline V gene data show CDR1 as SGHKS and CDR2 as YYEKEE (reference sequence). Between the trimmed V and J ends, which lost 4 bases and 0 bases, there was a span of 8 bases. The CDR3 runs to 14 residues.

In DNA, the CDR3 is TGTGCCAGCAGTTTAGTTGCATCGGCGGGAGGATACGAGCAGTACTTC. Amino acid sequence: CASSLVASAGGYEQYF. The chain has TRBV27 and TRBJ2-7, with 8 bases matching TRBD2. The V and J ends lost 2 bases and 4 bases, in that order; junction bases with no gene match: 10. Germline CDR1 MNHEY, CDR2 SMNVEV (reference sequence). The CDR3 is made up of 16 amino acids.

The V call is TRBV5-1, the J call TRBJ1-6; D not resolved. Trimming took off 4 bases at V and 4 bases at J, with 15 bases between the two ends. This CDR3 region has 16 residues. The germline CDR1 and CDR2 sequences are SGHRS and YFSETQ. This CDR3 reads CASSPEADFYNSPLHF. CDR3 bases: TGCGCCAGCAGCCCGGAAGCGGATTTTTATAATTCACCCCTCCACTTT.

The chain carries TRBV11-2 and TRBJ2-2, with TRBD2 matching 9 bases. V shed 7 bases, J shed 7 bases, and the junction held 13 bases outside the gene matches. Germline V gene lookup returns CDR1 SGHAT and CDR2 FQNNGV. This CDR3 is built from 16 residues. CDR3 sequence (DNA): TGTGCCAGCACCGCCTGGGAGCAGCGGGAGGTCGGGGAGCTGTTTTTT. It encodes CASTAWEQREVGELFF.